The TCR beta chain described here comes from a study of cytomegalovirus exposure and HLA in healthy donors. The study ran its PCR with 60 Vbeta and 13 Jbeta primers. Produced via immunoSEQ multiplex PCR; TCRdb's table is partial and in-frame only. Of more than 110,000 clones in the sample, around 85% were seen once. Likely unrecorded immune exposures existed in these nominally healthy donors. The study, taken as a whole, reports: In a later analysis, parvovirus B19, influenza, CMV and Epstein-Barr virus appeared linked to several top co-occurrence clusters. It was shown in a later analysis that HLA-associated TCR beta chains were more clonally expanded than other, equally common chains. Researchers left out some V segments, among them TRBV6-2 and TRBV6-3, as indistinguishable.

Points on this clone: What it recognizes is unknown.

The CDR3 is 15 amino acids. V was cut by 0 bases and J by 0 bases, with 8 bases left in between. The germline gives CDR1 MGHRA, CDR2 YSYEKL. This clonotype originated in a woman in her forties or fifties in good health and CMV-seropositive. The chain carries TRBV4-1 and TRBJ1-2; D may be TRBD1 (5 bases). Source material: PBMCs. CDR3: CASSQDDRANYGYTF. The CDR3 region has the DNA TGCGCCAGCAGCCAAGATGACAGAGCTAACTATGGCTACACCTTC.